These T cell receptor beta chains were read from a single sample in a study of blood T cells in healthy people across ages. TCRdb passed the 5' RACE reads through MiXCR, listing each CDR3 protein once. The data show 1.5 million to 2 million distinct CDR3 sequences, 28% seen once. Material: blood. These receptors were obtained from a woman aged 25 to 39 in good health. The CDR3 runs from the conserved cysteine through the conserved F or W. Fields, in order: J gene, clone size, D gene, V gene, CDR3 DNA, CDR3 protein. D genes are given only for firm matches. Clone size is shown for a subset of rows, as once, few, many or a class of expanded clone.

>TRBJ2-1|-|TRBD2|TRBV19
TGTGCCAGTAGTATAACGGGACTAGGATTCGACGAGCAGTTCTTC
CASSITGLGFDEQFF
>TRBJ1-2|-|-|TRBV27
TGTGCCAGCAGTATTACAGGGTTCGACTATGGCTACACCTTC
CASSITGFDYGYTF
>TRBJ1-5|-|-|TRBV30
TGTGCCTGGAGTTATGAGGGGGGTCAGCCCCAGCATTTT
CAWSYEGGQPQHF
>TRBJ1-1|-|TRBD1|TRBV6-5
TGTGCCAGCAGACCAGACAGGGGACGAAACACTGAAGCTTTCTTT
CASRPDRGRNTEAFF
>TRBJ2-3|many|-|TRBV28
TGTGCCAGCAGTTCTGGAGACACAGATACGCAGTATTTT
CASSSGDTDTQYF
>TRBJ1-6|few|-|TRBV20-1
TGCAGTGCTCGGGAGAGCTCCTATAATTCACCCCTCCACTTT
CSARESSYNSPLHF
>TRBJ2-1|few|TRBD2|TRBV2
TGTGCCAGCAGAACGACCGGGACTAGCGGGGGGAATGAGCAGTTCTTC
CASRTTGTSGGNEQFF
>TRBJ2-5|few|-|TRBV5-1
TGCGCCAGCAGCTTGGCCGGGGGAACTGAAGAGACCCAGTACTTC
CASSLAGGTEETQYF
>TRBJ1-1|-|TRBD1|TRBV20-1
TGCAGTGCTAGAGACCCCACACAGGGGAGGAACACTGAAGCTTTCTTT
CSARDPTQGRNTEAFF
>TRBJ2-3|few|TRBD2|TRBV4-2
TGTGCCAGCAGCCGAAGACTAGCGGGGAGCACAGATACGCTGTATTTT
CASSRRLAGSTDTLYF
>TRBJ1-2|few|-|TRBV20-1
TGCAGTGCTAGGAGGGTGAATGGCTACACCTTC
CSARRVNGYTF
>TRBJ2-2|few|-|TRBV12-3/TRBV12-4
TGTGCCAGCAGTCTAAAGGGGGCCGGGGAGCTGTTTTTT
CASSLKGAGELFF
>TRBJ2-1|-|-|TRBV6-5
TGTGCCAGCAGTAACAGTCGGCAGGGGACCTGGAGCTCCTACAATGAGCAGTTCTTC
CASSNSRQGTWSSYNEQFF
>TRBJ1-2|many|-|TRBV10-3
TGTGCCGCCGAAGACCCCGGTCTTGGCTACACCTTC
CAAEDPGLGYTF
>TRBJ2-3|-|TRBD1|TRBV5-1
TGCGCCAGCAGCGTCTGGGACAGCCGCACAGATACGCAGTATTTT
CASSVWDSRTDTQYF
>TRBJ2-2|-|-|TRBV7-9
TGTGCCAGCAGCCCTCAGGGGGGGTTGAGAGGTCGGTCCGGGGAGCTGTTTTTT
CASSPQGGLRGRSGELFF
>TRBJ1-2|-|TRBD1|TRBV20-1
TGCAGTGCTAGATTGAGGGGACAGGGATTTGATGGCTACACCTTC
CSARLRGQGFDGYTF
>TRBJ2-7|few|-|TRBV28
TGTGCCAGCAGTGCTACCTCGACAGGTCGCTACGAGCAGTACTTC
CASSATSTGRYEQYF
>TRBJ2-7|-|TRBD2|TRBV3-1
TGTGCCAGCAGCCAAGATGCGACTAGCGGATACGAGCAGTACTTC
CASSQDATSGYEQYF